This entry lists 16 T cell receptor beta chains sequenced from one sample in a study of blood T cell repertoires in COVID-19 (dated by TCRdb to between 2020 and 2021). Library generation was performed with the immunoSEQ multiplex PCR assay. Sourced from immuneACCESS, this table was stored by TCRdb with only in-frame sequences that have V and J called. A share of the clones is absent; for the studies checked, an unresolved V gene accounts for under half, and the remainder has no known explanation. Within this sample are roughly 250,000 clones, with around 87% of them counted one time only. Clones ranked in the top ten supply 7.2% of the sample. The specimen was peripheral blood. These receptors originate from a man in his 60s who had recovered from COVID-19.

This clone occurred once. The chain has TRBV18 and TRBJ2-7; 7 bases are shared with TRBD1. This CDR3 is built from 15 residues. Germline trimming cut 3 bases from V and 3 bases from J; bases unmatched to any gene: 8. Germline loops: CDR1 KGHSH, CDR2 LQKENI. CDR3 in amino acids: CASSPTGQKLYEQYF. In DNA form, the CDR3 reads TGTGCCAGCTCACCGACGGGACAGAAACTCTACGAGCAGTACTTC.

This clone was found many times. J is TRBJ1-5 and V is TRBV27; 8 nucleotides align to TRBD1. V shed 5 bases and J 0 bases; nucleotides not matched to a gene: 9. The CDR3 loop spans 17 amino acids. The V gene's germline CDR1 is MNHEY and CDR2 SMNVEV (reference sequence). The CDR3 bases are TGTGCCAGCAGTCCCCGACAGGGGCTATATAGCAATCAGCCCCAGCATTTT. Its protein product is CASSPRQGLYSNQPQHF.

This chain connects TRBV9 to TRBJ1-1; D is uncertain. The CDR3 sequence is 15 residues long. Trimming removed 0 bases from V and 0 bases from J, with 9 bases in between. Germline CDR1 is SGDLS and CDR2 is YYNGEE. The CDR3: CASSVGSVLNTEAFF. CDR3 DNA: TGTGCCAGCAGCGTAGGTTCGGTTCTGAACACTGAAGCTTTCTTT.

This chain links TRBV19 with TRBJ2-2; the match to TRBD1 covers 9 bases. Per the germline V gene, CDR1 is LNHDA and CDR2 is SQIVND (reference sequence). The CDR3 length is 17 residues. V lost 6 bases, J lost 3 bases, and 11 bases stayed unmatched. The CDR3 is CASRTFPGQGDTGELFF. The CDR3 DNA sequence: TGTGCCAGTAGAACTTTCCCGGGACAGGGTGACACCGGGGAGCTGTTTTTT.

The V call is TRBV5-1, the J call TRBJ1-1; 7 bases match TRBD1. CDR3 size: 12 residues. The V gene's germline CDR1 is SGHRS and CDR2 YFSETQ. V shed 5 bases and J 4 bases; nucleotides not matched to a gene: 2. The CDR3 is CASRGTVTEAFF. The CDR3 nucleotides are TGCGCCAGCAGGGGGACAGTCACTGAAGCTTTCTTT.

V is TRBV6-5 and J is TRBJ2-5, with a weak D call TRBD1 (6 bases). CDR3 length: 14 residues. In germline, CDR1 is MNHEY, CDR2 SVGAGI. Deletions cut 2 bases from V and 2 bases from J, with 9 bases between. CDR3 amino acids: CASSYIRGQETQYF. The DNA of the CDR3 is TGTGCCAGCAGTTACATCAGGGGACAAGAGACCCAGTACTTC.

The V gene is TRBV27, the J gene TRBJ1-6, with D perhaps matching TRBD1 (5 bases). Germline CDR1 reads MNHEY; CDR2 reads SMNVEV (reference sequence). CDR3 length equals 15 residues. V was clipped by 3 bases and J by 14 bases, with 20 bases between them. In nucleotides, the CDR3 is TGTGCCAGCAGTTTTCGGGGGGTGGGTACAGTATCCCTCCACTTT. Its translation is CASSFRGVGTVSLHF.

In DNA, the CDR3 is TGTGCCAGCAGCGGCGGACAGTCCGCGAACACCGGGGAGCTGTTTTTT. It yields the protein CASSGGQSANTGELFF. V gene TRBV9 combines with J gene TRBJ2-2; D may be TRBD1 (6 bases). The germline V and J ends were trimmed by 3 bases and 0 bases, with 12 bases remaining between them. The CDR3 contains 16 residues. Germline V gene lookup returns CDR1 SGDLS and CDR2 YYNGEE.

The chain employs TRBV5-1 and TRBJ2-2; 8 positions agree with TRBD2. Germline V lookup: CDR1 SGHRS, CDR2 YFSETQ. CDR3 length equals 16 residues. Losses at the gene ends were 4 bases for V and 11 bases for J; bases not matched to a gene: 16. Here the CDR3 DNA reads TGCGCCAGCAGCAAAGGGACTAGTTCGTCACCGACTGAGCTGTTTTTT. It is translated as CASSKGTSSSPTELFF.

The chain couples TRBV5-1 to TRBJ2-3; possible D gene TRBD1, 6 bases. Looked up from germline, CDR1 is SGHRS and CDR2 is YFSETQ. V was clipped by 2 bases and J by 6 bases, with 13 bases between them. The CDR3 extends over 14 amino acids. Here the CDR3 reads CASSFRPGVDTQYF. CDR3 coding DNA: TGCGCCAGCAGCTTCCGTCCAGGGGTGGATACGCAGTATTTT. Full variable domain (remainder filled in from reference TRBV5-1 and TRBJ2-3): KAGVTQTPRYLIKTRGQQVTLSCSPISGHRSVSWYQQTPGQGLQFLFEYFSETQRNKGNFPGRFSGRQFSNSRSEMNVSTLELGDSALYLCASSFRPGVDTQYFGPGTRLTVL.

In its sample, this clone was seen once. The gene calls are TRBV30 and TRBJ1-6; TRBD1 aligns across 8 bases. This CDR3 is built from 13 residues. CDR1 is GTSNPN, CDR2 SVGIG, per germline (reference sequence). The V segment lost 5 bases and the J segment 5 bases; nucleotides outside the gene matches: 2. This CDR3 reads CAWGQGDNSPLHF. The DNA of the CDR3 is TGTGCCTGGGGACAGGGTGATAATTCACCCCTCCACTTT.

The genes are TRBV11-3 and TRBJ2-3, with D hard to call. This CDR3 is built from 12 residues. V lost 0 bases, J lost 7 bases, and 5 bases lay in between. Germline-derived CDR1 and CDR2 are SGHNT and YENEEA. CDR3 loop: CASSLDDNTQYF. The CDR3 nucleotides are TGTGCCAGCAGCTTAGATGACAATACGCAGTATTTT.

This rearrangement joins TRBV6-4 to TRBJ2-3; TRBD2 might be the D (7 bases). V gave up 5 bases and J gave up 3 bases, with 18 bases separating them. Germline CDR1 is MRHNA and CDR2 is SNTAGT. CDR3 size: 16 residues. CDR3 DNA: TGTGCCAGCAGTAAGAAGGCTGGGGGGGCAACAGATACGCAGTATTTT. This encodes CASSKKAGGATDTQYF.

The chain carries TRBV3-1 (or the pseudogene TRBV3-2) and TRBJ2-2, with TRBD2 matching 13 bases. The CDR3 runs to 17 residues. Germline loops: CDR1 LGHDT, CDR2 YNNKEL (reference sequence). V was clipped by 1 base and J by 3 bases; unmatched bases: 2. The CDR3 nucleotides are TGTGCCAGCAGCCAAGGGACTAGCGGGAGTTACACCGGGGAGCTGTTTTTT. This translates into CASSQGTSGSYTGELFF.

The chain joins TRBV30 to TRBJ1-5; 8 positions agree with TRBD1. Looked up from germline, CDR1 is GTSNPN and CDR2 is SVGIG (reference sequence). The CDR3 covers 17 residues. J was trimmed by 2 bases and V by 0 bases; bases with no gene match: 9. DNA of the CDR3: TGTGCCTGGAGTGTCCCGGACAGGGTAGGCGGCAATCAGCCCCAGCATTTT. Translating gives CAWSVPDRVGGNQPQHF.

The rearrangement links TRBV3-1 (or the pseudogene TRBV3-2) to TRBJ2-1, with TRBD2 matching 9 bases. The CDR3 totals 15 residues. Germline V CDR1 and CDR2: LGHDT, YNNKEL (reference sequence). V lost 4 bases and J lost 7; bases outside the gene matches: 8. CDR3 amino acids: CASSPYAGGQNEQFF. The DNA for the CDR3 is TGTGCCAGCAGCCCTTACGCGGGGGGGCAGAATGAGCAGTTCTTC.